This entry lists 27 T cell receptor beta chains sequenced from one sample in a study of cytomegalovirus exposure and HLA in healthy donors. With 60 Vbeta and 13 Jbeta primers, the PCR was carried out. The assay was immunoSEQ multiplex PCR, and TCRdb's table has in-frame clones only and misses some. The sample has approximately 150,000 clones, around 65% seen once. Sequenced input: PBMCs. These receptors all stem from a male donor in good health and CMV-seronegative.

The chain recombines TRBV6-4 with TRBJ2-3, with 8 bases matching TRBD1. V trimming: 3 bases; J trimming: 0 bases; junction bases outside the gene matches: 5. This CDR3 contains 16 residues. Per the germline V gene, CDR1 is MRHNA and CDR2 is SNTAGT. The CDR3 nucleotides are TGTGCCAGCAGTGAGCGACAGGGGATTAGCACAGATACGCAGTATTTT. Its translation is CASSERQGISTDTQYF.

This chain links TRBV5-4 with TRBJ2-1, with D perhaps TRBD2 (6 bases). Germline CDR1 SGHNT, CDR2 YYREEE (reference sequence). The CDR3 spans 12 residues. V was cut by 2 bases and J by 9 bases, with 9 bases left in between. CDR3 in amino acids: CASSFLAAEQFF. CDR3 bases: TGTGCCAGCAGCTTCTTAGCGGCTGAGCAGTTCTTC.

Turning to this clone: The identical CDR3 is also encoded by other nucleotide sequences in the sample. CDR3 loop: CASSYRGQGAYGYTF. For the CDR3, the DNA is TGTGCCAGCAGTTACAGGGGTCAGGGTGCCTATGGCTACACCTTC. The rearrangement links TRBV6-5 to TRBJ1-2, with D perhaps matching TRBD1 (5 bases). Trimming stripped 2 bases from V and 4 bases from J, with 14 bases between. The CDR3 is made up of 15 amino acids. Germline CDR1 reads MNHEY; CDR2 reads SVGAGI.

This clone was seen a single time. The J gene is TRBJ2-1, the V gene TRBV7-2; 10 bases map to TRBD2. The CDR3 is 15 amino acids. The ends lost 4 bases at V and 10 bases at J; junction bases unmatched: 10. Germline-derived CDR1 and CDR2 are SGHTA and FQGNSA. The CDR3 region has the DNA TGTGCCAGCAGCTCGACCAGACTAGCGGGCTGGGAGCAGTTCTTC. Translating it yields CASSSTRLAGWEQFF.

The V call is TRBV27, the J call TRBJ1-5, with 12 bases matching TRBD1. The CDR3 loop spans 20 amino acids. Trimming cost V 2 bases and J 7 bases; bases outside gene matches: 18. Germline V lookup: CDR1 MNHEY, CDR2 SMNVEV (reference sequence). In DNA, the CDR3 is TGTGCCAGCAGTTTAACTTCGGAACCGGGACAGGGGGCAAGCGGACAGCCCCAGCATTTT. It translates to CASSLTSEPGQGASGQPQHF.

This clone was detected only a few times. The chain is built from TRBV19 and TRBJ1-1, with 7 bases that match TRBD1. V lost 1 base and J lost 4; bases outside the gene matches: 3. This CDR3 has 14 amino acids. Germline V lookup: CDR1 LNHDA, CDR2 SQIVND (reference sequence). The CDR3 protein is CASSIGQGGTEAFF. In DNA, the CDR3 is TGTGCCAGTAGTATAGGACAGGGTGGCACTGAAGCTTTCTTT.

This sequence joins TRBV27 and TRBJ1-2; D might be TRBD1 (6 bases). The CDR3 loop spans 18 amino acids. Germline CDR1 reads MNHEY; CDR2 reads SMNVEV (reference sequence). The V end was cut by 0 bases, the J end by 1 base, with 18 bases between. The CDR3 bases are TGTGCCAGCAGTTTATCGATGACTATGTCAGGGGATAACTATGGCTACACCTTC. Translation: CASSLSMTMSGDNYGYTF.

CDR3 nucleotide sequence: TGTGCCAGCAGTTATCTGCGGGGAACTAACTATGGCTACACCTTC. Translation gives CASSYLRGTNYGYTF. The V call is TRBV6-5, the J call TRBJ1-2; D remains unclear. V lost 3 bases and J lost 0, with 11 bases in between. The CDR3 is 15 residues long. The germline V gene encodes CDR1 MNHEY and CDR2 SVGAGI.

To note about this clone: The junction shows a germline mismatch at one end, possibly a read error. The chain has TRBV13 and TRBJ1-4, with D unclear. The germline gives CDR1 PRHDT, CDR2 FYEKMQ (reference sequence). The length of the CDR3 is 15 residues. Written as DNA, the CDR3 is TGTGCCAGCAGCTTAACTAAGCTGGCTAATGAAGAACTGTTTTTT. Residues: CASSLTKLANEELFF.

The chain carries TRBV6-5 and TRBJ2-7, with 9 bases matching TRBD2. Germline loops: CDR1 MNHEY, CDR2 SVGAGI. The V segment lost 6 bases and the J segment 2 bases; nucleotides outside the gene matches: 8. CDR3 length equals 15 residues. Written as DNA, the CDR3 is TGTGCCAGCAGCCTTAGCGGGGGCCTAACCTACGAGCAGTACTTC. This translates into CASSLSGGLTYEQYF.

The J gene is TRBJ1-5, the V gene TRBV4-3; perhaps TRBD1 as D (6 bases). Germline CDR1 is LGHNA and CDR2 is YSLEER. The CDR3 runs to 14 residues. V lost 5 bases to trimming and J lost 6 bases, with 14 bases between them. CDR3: CASSLQGGGQPQHF. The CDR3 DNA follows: TGCGCCAGCAGCTTACAGGGTGGAGGTCAGCCCCAGCATTTT.

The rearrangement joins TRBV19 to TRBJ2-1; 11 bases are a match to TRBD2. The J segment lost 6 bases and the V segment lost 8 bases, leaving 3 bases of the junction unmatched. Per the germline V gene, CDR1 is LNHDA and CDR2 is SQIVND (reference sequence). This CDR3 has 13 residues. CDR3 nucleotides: TGTGCCAGTCGTAGCGGGGGGGTCAATGAGCAGTTCTTC. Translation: CASRSGGVNEQFF.

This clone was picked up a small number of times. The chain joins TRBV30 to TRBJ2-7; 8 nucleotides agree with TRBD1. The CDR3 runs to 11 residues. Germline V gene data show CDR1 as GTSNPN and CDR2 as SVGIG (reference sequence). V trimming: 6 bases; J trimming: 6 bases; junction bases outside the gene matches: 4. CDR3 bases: TGTGCCTGCGACAGGGGACTCGAGCAGTACTTC. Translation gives CACDRGLEQYF.

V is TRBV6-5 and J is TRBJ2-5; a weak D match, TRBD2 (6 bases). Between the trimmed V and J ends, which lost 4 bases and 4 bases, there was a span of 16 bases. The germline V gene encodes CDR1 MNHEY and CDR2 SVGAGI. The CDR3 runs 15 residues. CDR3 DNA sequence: TGTGCCAGCAGTTGGGGCGGTCCCGGGAGAGAGACCCAGTACTTC. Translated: CASSWGGPGRETQYF.

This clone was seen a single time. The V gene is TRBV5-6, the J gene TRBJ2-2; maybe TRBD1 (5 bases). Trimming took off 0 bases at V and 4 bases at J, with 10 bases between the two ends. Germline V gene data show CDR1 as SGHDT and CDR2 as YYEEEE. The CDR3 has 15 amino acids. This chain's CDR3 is CASSLDTGVTGELFF. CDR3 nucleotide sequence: TGTGCCAGCAGCTTGGACACAGGAGTCACCGGGGAGCTGTTTTTT.

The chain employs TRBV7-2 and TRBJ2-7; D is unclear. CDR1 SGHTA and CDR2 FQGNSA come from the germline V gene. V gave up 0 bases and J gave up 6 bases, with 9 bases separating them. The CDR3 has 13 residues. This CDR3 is CASSLARAAEQYF. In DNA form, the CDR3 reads TGTGCCAGCAGCTTAGCGCGTGCCGCCGAGCAGTACTTC.

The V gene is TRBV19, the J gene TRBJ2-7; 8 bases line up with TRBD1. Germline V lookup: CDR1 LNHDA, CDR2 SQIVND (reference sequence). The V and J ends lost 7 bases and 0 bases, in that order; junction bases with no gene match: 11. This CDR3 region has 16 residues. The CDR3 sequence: CASIIFRGLPSYEQYF. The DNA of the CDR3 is TGTGCCAGTATCATCTTCAGGGGGCTCCCCTCCTACGAGCAGTACTTC.

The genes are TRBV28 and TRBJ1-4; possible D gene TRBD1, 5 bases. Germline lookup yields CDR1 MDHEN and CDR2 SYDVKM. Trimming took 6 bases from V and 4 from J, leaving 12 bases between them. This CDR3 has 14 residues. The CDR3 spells CASREGGDNEKLFF. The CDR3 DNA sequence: TGTGCCAGCAGGGAGGGAGGGGATAATGAAAAACTGTTTTTT.

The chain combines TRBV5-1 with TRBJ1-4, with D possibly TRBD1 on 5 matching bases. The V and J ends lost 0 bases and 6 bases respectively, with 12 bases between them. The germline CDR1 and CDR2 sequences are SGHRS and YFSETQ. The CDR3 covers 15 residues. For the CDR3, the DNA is TGCGCCAGCAGCTTGGAGGGCAGGGTGTATGAAAAACTGTTTTTT. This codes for CASSLEGRVYEKLFF.

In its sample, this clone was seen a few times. CDR3 sequence (DNA): TGCAGCGCCTCCGGACAGGGCGTCTATGGGGCCAACGTCCTGACTTTC. Its translation is CSASGQGVYGANVLTF. This chain uses TRBV29-1 with TRBJ2-6, with 8 bases aligning to TRBD1. CDR1 is SQVTM and CDR2 is ANQGSEA in the germline V gene. The V segment lost 7 bases and the J segment 3 bases; nucleotides outside the gene matches: 11. The CDR3 is 16 residues long.

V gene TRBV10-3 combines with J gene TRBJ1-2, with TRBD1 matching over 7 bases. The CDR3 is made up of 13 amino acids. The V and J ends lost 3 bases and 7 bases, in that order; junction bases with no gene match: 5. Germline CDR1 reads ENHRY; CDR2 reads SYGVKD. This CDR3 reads CAISEVQGSGYTF. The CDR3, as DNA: TGTGCCATCAGTGAAGTACAGGGGAGTGGCTACACCTTC.

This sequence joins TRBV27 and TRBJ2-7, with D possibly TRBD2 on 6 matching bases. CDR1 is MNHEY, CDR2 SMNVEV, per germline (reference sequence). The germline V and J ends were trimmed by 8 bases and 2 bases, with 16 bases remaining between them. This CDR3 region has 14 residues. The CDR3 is CASRHRGGAYEQYF. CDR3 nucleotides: TGTGCCAGCCGTCATCGAGGCGGGGCCTACGAGCAGTACTTC.

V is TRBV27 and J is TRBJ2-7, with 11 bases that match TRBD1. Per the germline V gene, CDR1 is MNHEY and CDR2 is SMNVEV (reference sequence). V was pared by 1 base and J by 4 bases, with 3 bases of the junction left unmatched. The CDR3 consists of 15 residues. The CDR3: CASSLLGQGVYEQYF. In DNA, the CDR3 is TGTGCCAGCAGTTTATTGGGACAGGGGGTGTACGAGCAGTACTTC.

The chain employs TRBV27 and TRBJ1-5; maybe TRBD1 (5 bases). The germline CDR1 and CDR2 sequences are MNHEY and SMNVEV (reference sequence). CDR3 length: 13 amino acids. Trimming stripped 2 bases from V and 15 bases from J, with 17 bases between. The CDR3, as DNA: TGTGCCAGCAGTTTAAATCAGCAGGGTGGACGGCATTTT. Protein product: CASSLNQQGGRHF.

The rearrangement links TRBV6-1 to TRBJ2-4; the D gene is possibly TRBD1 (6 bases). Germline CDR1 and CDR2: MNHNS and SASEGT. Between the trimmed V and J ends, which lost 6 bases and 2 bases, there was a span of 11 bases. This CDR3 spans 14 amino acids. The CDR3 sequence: CASRLGDTKNIQYF. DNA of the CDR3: TGTGCCAGCAGACTCGGGGACACCAAAAACATTCAGTACTTC.

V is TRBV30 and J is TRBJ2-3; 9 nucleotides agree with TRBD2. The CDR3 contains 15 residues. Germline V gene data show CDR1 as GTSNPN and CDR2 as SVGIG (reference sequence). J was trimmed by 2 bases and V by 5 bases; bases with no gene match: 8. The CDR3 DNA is TGTGCCTGGGGCCGGACTAGCGAATCCACAGATACGCAGTATTTT. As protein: CAWGRTSESTDTQYF.

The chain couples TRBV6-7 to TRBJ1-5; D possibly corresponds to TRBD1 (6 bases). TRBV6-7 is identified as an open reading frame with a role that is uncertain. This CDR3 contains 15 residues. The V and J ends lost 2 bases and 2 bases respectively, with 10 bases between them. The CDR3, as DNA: TGTGCCAGCAGTTACCACCGACAGGGCAATCAGCCCCAGCATTTT. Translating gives CASSYHRQGNQPQHF.